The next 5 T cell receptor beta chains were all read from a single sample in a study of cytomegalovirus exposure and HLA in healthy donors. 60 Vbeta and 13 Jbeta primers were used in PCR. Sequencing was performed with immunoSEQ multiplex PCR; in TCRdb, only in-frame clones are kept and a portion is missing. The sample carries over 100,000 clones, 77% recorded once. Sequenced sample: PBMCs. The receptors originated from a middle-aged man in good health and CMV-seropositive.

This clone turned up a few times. The CDR3 DNA is TGCGCCAGCAGCCCAGGCGGGAGGCGCAATGAGCAGTTCTTC. Translating gives CASSPGGRRNEQFF. The V and J genes are TRBV5-1 and TRBJ2-1; 8 nucleotides align to TRBD2. CDR1 is SGHRS and CDR2 is YFSETQ in the germline V gene. This CDR3 is 14 amino acids long. With V trimmed by 4 bases and J by 6 bases, 6 bases remained unmatched.

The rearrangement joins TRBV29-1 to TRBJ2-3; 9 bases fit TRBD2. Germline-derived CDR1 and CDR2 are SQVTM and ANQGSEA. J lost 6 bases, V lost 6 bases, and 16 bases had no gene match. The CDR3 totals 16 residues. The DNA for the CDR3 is TGCAGCGTGGAGGGAGCTAGCGGGGTCCACAGGGATACGCAGTATTTT. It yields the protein CSVEGASGVHRDTQYF.

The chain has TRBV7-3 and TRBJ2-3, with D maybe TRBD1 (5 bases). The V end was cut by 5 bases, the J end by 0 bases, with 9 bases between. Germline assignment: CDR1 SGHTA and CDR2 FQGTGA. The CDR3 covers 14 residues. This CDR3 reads CASSPDTSTDTQYF. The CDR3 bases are TGTGCCAGCAGCCCGGACACTAGCACAGATACGCAGTATTTT.

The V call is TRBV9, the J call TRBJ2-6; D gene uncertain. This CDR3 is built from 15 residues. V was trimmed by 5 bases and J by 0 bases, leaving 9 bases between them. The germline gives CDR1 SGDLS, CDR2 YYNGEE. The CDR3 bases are TGTGCCAGCAGGTCAAGGAGCTCTGGGGCCAACGTCCTGACTTTC. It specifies CASRSRSSGANVLTF.

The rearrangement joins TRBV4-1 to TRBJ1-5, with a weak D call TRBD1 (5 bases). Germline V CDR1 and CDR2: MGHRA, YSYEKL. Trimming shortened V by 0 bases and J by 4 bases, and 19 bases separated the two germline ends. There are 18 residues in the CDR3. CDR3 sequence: CASSQDSLRGARNQPQHF. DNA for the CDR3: TGCGCCAGCAGCCAAGATTCCCTTCGTGGGGCGCGGAATCAGCCCCAGCATTTT.